The sequence of this T cell receptor beta chain was determined in a study of T cells in Graves' hyperthyroidism and ophthalmopathy. Many counts were recorded for this clonotype. V lost 4 bases and J lost 9, with 10 bases in between. The CDR3 consists of 13 residues. CDR1 is SGHNT and CDR2 is YENEEA in the germline V gene. In the ophthalmopathy cohort, Clinical Activity Score was at least 3, NOSPECS grade at least 4, and duration under 3 months. Using RNA transcripts as the source, TCR beta CDR3 regions were amplified. Primed by the HTBI set, a first-round RT-PCR was run on the TCR CDR3. From the multiplex PCR reads, TCRdb called clonotypes with MiXCR, one entry per CDR3 protein. Among hundreds of thousands of distinct CDR3 sequences listed, about 15% were seen once.

This clonotype was sampled from a man aged 18 to 30 with Graves' ophthalmopathy. The rearrangement links TRBV11-3 to TRBJ1-6, with TRBD1 as a possible D gene (5 bases). Sequenced input: blood. CDR3 sequence (DNA): TGTGCCAGCAGCTCGGGGCAGGTTTCACCCCTCCACTTT. Translated: CASSSGQVSPLHF.